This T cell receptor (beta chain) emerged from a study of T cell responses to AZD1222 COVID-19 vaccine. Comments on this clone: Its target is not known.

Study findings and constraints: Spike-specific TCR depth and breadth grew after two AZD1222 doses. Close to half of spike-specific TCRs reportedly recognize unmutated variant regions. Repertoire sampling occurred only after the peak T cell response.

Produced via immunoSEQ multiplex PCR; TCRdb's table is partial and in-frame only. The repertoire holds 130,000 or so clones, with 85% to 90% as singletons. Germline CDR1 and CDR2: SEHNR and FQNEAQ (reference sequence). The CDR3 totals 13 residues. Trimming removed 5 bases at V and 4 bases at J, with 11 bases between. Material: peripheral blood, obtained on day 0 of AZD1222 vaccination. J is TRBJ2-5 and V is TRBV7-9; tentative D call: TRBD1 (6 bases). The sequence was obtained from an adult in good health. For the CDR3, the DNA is TGTGCCAGCAGCATACAGGGCGGAGAGACCCAGTACTTC. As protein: CASSIQGGETQYF.